This paragraph reports one T cell receptor beta chain. Its antigen remains unknown. These data are taken from a study of response to subunit inactivated influenza vaccine. Study outcomes and limitations: The authors offered the suggestion that each seasonal influenza vaccination recruits few new T cells.

TCRdb called the RT-PCR reads again in MiXCR, with one record for every CDR3 protein. The table shows some 850,000 distinct CDR3 sequences, with around a sixth occurring only once. The length of the CDR3 is 14 residues. CDR1 and CDR2 from the germline V gene are SGDLS and YYNGEE. Trimming cost V 3 bases and J 0 bases, with 7 bases left between them. V usage is TRBV9 and J usage is TRBJ2-1; D call uncertain. Sample: PBMCs from blood, taken roughly 5 days after vaccination. The clonotype comes from a man over 45 who received an inactivated influenza vaccine. CDR3 protein: CASSARSSYNEQFF. The CDR3 nucleotides are TGTGCCAGCAGCGCCCGGAGCTCCTACAATGAGCAGTTCTTC.